Listed below are T cell receptor beta chains from one sample, sequenced in a study of CD8 T cells in Susac syndrome. TCRdb reanalysed the immunoSEQ multiplex PCR reads using MiXCR and keeps one entry per CDR3 protein. This sample has more than 70,000 distinct CDR3 sequences, with less than 95% found just once. Sequenced material: CD8+ T cells from PBMCs. The receptors were gathered from a human donor with Susac syndrome. The CDR3 runs from the conserved cysteine through the conserved F or W. A D gene is named only where the DNA matches it firmly. Clone size, where shown, is once, few, many, or a class for clones that have expanded.

clone_size j_call v_call d_call cdr3_nt cdr3_aa
- TRBJ2-1 TRBV28 TRBD2 TGTGCCAGCAGTTCCGCCGGGACTAGCGGGGGGGCCCTGGAGCAGTTCTTC CASSSAGTSGGALEQFF
- TRBJ2-4 TRBV21-1 - TGTGCCAGCAGCGTACTGGGATTAGCCAAAAACATTCAGTACTTC CASSVLGLAKNIQYF
- TRBJ2-2 TRBV5-4 - TGTGCCATTCAGGGCCAGGACCTCACCGGGGAGCTGTTTTTT CAIQGQDLTGELFF
once TRBJ1-5 TRBV7-6 - TGTGCCAGCGGCATGGGGAGCAATCAGCCCCAGCATTTT CASGMGSNQPQHF
- TRBJ2-7 TRBV10-3 TRBD1 TGTGCCATCAGTGCTGCCGGGACAGTCTCCTACGAGCAGTACTTC CAISAAGTVSYEQYF
- TRBJ2-7 TRBV7-9 - TGTGCCAGCAGCTATACAGGCGAGGGGTCCTACGAGCAGTACTTC CASSYTGEGSYEQYF
- TRBJ2-2 TRBV2 - TGTGCCAGCAGTCCCGAACTCGGGGCCGGGGAGCTGTTTTTT CASSPELGAGELFF
- TRBJ2-1 TRBV29-1 - TGCAGCGTTGGCTACAATGAGCAGTTCTTC CSVGYNEQFF
- TRBJ2-1 TRBV10-2 - TGCGCCAGCACCTCGGGGCCCCGTACCGTCCAGCAGTTCTTC CASTSGPRTVQQFF
- TRBJ1-2 TRBV6-2/TRBV6-3 - TGTGCCAGCAGTTACGCAGACCGAGGGGGAAACTATGGCTACACCTTC CASSYADRGGNYGYTF
- TRBJ2-5 TRBV4-1 TRBD2 TGCGCCAGCAGCCAATTGGGACTAGCCCAAGAGACCCAGTACTTC CASSQLGLAQETQYF
- TRBJ2-7 TRBV14 TRBD1 TGTGCCAGCAGCCGGGGACAGGCCTCCTACGAGCAGTACTTC CASSRGQASYEQYF
- TRBJ2-3 TRBV19 - TGTGCCAGTAGTATGGTTGGGCAGATTGATACGCAGTATTTT CASSMVGQIDTQYF
- TRBJ2-1 TRBV12-3/TRBV12-4 TRBD2 TGTGCCAGCAGTTGGGGACTAGCGGGGTACAATGAGCAGTTCTTC CASSWGLAGYNEQFF
- TRBJ2-7 TRBV20-1 TRBD1 TGCAGTGCTAGGGGACAGGCCGAGAACTCCTACGAGCAGTACTTC CSARGQAENSYEQYF
once TRBJ2-3 TRBV2 TRBD2 TGTGCCAGCCCAGGGGGGGGTCTAGCGGGGGTCACAGATACGCAGTATTTT CASPGGGLAGVTDTQYF
- TRBJ1-1 TRBV7-8 TRBD1 TGTGCCAGCAGCTTAATACAGGGGGCTGAAGCTTTCTTT CASSLIQGAEAFF
- TRBJ1-2 TRBV9 - TGTGCCAGCAGCGCGGGAATCTATGGCTACACCTTC CASSAGIYGYTF
- TRBJ2-5 TRBV7-9 - TGTGCCAGCAGCTTCGGCGGGGACCTCCAAGAGACCCAGTACTTC CASSFGGDLQETQYF
- TRBJ2-1 TRBV2 - TGTGCCAGCAGTGATAGAAGGTACAATGAGCAGTTCTTC CASSDRRYNEQFF
- TRBJ2-7 TRBV16 - TGTGCCAGCAGCCTATCGAGGTGGGCCAACGAGCAGTACTTC CASSLSRWANEQYF
- TRBJ1-5 TRBV12-3/TRBV12-4 - TGTGCCAGCAGTTTAAAGAGGACTATCAAGCCCCAGCATTTT CASSLKRTIKPQHF
- TRBJ1-2 TRBV20-1 TRBD1 TGCAGTGCTTGGACAGGCTATGGCTACACCTTC CSAWTGYGYTF
- TRBJ1-1 TRBV2 - TGTGCCAGCAGCACGGACAGCCTCGGAGCTTTCTTT CASSTDSLGAFF
- TRBJ2-3 TRBV7-2 - TGTGCCAGCAGCTTACGGGACTTCGCAGATACGCAGTATTTT CASSLRDFADTQYF
- TRBJ1-2 TRBV27 - TGTGCCAGCAAAAACTATGGCTACACCTTC CASKNYGYTF
- TRBJ1-3 TRBV20-1 - TGCAGTGCTAGGAAGGGGACTGGAAACACCATATATTTT CSARKGTGNTIYF
- TRBJ2-4 TRBV21-1 - TGTGCCAGCAGCAACGCCAAAAACATTCAGTACTTC CASSNAKNIQYF
once TRBJ2-2 TRBV18 TRBD2 TGTGCCAGCACCACTAGCGGGGGGCCCCTCGCGACCACCGGGGAGCTGTTTTTT CASTTSGGPLATTGELFF
- TRBJ2-5 TRBV7-2 - TGTGCCAGCAGCTTAGTTTTGGGAAAACAAGAGACCCAGTACTTC CASSLVLGKQETQYF
few TRBJ2-1 TRBV29-1 TRBD2 TGCAGCGTAACCGGGACTAGCGGGGGACACTACAATGAGCAGTTCTTC CSVTGTSGGHYNEQFF
- TRBJ1-1 TRBV20-1 - TGCAGTGCTAGGTACGCCTTGAACACTGAAGCTTTCTTT CSARYALNTEAFF
- TRBJ2-5 TRBV5-1 - TGCGCCAGCAGCTCCTCGTCCTGGGAGACCCAGTACTTC CASSSSSWETQYF
- TRBJ2-1 TRBV7-2 - TGTGCCAGCAGGTTCTACAATGAGCAGTTCTTC CASRFYNEQFF
- TRBJ1-1 TRBV16 TRBD1 TGTGCCAGCAGCAAACCAGGGGGGTCGAACACTGAAGCTTTCTTT CASSKPGGSNTEAFF
once TRBJ2-1 TRBV7-2 - TGTGCCAGCAGCTTAACCCCCCATGAGCAGTTCTTC CASSLTPHEQFF
few TRBJ2-3 TRBV28 - TGTGCCAGCAGTCTGACCAGTGGGCCCGGGGATACGCAGTATTTT CASSLTSGPGDTQYF
- TRBJ2-7 TRBV27 TRBD1 TGTGCCAGCAACCCTACAGGGGATTTCGCCTACGAGCAGTACTTC CASNPTGDFAYEQYF
- TRBJ2-3 TRBV7-9 - TGTGCCAGCAGCTCTCCACTGGAGACAGATACGCAGTATTTT CASSSPLETDTQYF
- TRBJ2-1 TRBV6-4 TRBD2 TGTGCCAGCAGTGTTGGAACGGGGGGGATAGATGAGCAGTTCTTC CASSVGTGGIDEQFF
once TRBJ2-5 TRBV28 - TGTGCCAGCAGTTTATTGGCAGGGGCGCAGGAGACCCAGTACTTC CASSLLAGAQETQYF
- TRBJ2-5 TRBV7-9 - TGTGCCAGCAGTCGTACAGACAGGCAAGAGACCCAGTACTTC CASSRTDRQETQYF
- TRBJ2-7 TRBV4-3 - TGCGCCAGCAGCCAAGGGCGCCTTTACTCCTACGAGCAGTACTTC CASSQGRLYSYEQYF
- TRBJ2-3 TRBV7-3 TRBD2 TGTGCCAGCAGCCTCCTAGGCGGGGGGAGCACAGATACGCAGTATTTT CASSLLGGGSTDTQYF
few TRBJ2-7 TRBV7-2 - TGTGCCAGCAGGGACGGCTACGAGCAGTACTTC CASRDGYEQYF
- TRBJ2-7 TRBV9 - TGTGCCAGCAGCGTAGCGGGGCCCTTGGCCTACGAGCAGTACTTC CASSVAGPLAYEQYF